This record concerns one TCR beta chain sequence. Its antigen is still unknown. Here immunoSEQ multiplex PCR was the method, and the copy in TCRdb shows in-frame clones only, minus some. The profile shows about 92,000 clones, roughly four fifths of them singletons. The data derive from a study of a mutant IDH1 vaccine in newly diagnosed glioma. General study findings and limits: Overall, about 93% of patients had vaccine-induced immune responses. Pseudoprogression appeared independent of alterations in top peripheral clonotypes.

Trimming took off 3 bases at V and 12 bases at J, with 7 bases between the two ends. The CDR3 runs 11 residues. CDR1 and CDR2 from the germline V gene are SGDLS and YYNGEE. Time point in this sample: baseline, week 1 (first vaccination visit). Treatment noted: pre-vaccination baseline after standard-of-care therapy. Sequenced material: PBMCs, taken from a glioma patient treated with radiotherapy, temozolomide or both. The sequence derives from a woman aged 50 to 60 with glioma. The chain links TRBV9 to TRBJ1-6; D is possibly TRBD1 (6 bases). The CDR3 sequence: CASSATGPLHF. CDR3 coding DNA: TGTGCCAGCAGCGCGACAGGACCCCTCCACTTT. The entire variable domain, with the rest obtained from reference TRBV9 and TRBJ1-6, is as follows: DSGVTQTPKHLITATGQRVTLRCSPRSGDLSVYWYQQSLDQGLQFLIQYYNGEERAKGNILERFSAQQFPDLHSELNLSSLELGDSALYFCASSATGPLHFGNGTRLTVT.